Listed below are T cell receptor beta chains from one sample, sequenced in a study of T-cell reconstitution after alpha-beta-depleted transplantation in children. TCRdb redid the calling of the PCR reads with MiXCR, one entry per CDR3 protein. This sample yields fewer than 550,000 distinct CDR3 sequences, of which about an eighth are seen a single time; around 15% belongs to the top ten. Specimen: PBMCs, mostly from graft donor cells, collected 180 days after TCRalphabeta/CD19-depleted stem cell transplant. The receptors here all came from a female patient aged 2-10 years who had a stem cell transplant for aplastic anemia, so the T cells may come from the graft donor. Both conserved end residues are part of each CDR3. The D gene is left open where the match is weak. Where a row states a size, it is once, few, many or the class of an expanded clone; other rows omit it.

j_gene: TRBJ1-2
abundance: NA
d_gene: NA
v_gene: TRBV9
CDR3nt: TGTGCCAGCAGCGTGTCGGAGGGTGGTAACTATGGCTACACCTTC
CDR3aa: CASSVSEGGNYGYTF

j_gene: TRBJ2-5
abundance: NA
d_gene: NA
v_gene: TRBV7-3
CDR3nt: TGTGCCAGCAGCTTAGGCCCGGCTGGGGAGACCCAGTACTTC
CDR3aa: CASSLGPAGETQYF

j_gene: TRBJ2-1
abundance: many
d_gene: NA
v_gene: TRBV5-1
CDR3nt: TGCGCCAGCACCAAAACTAGGTACCACAATGAGCAGTTCTTC
CDR3aa: CASTKTRYHNEQFF

j_gene: TRBJ1-2
abundance: NA
d_gene: TRBD1
v_gene: TRBV29-1
CDR3nt: TGCAGCGTTCGGGACAGGTCCAACTATGGCTACACCTTC
CDR3aa: CSVRDRSNYGYTF

j_gene: TRBJ2-5
abundance: NA
d_gene: NA
v_gene: TRBV11-2
CDR3nt: TGTGCCAGCAGCCCCACGAGGGGGGAGACCCAGTACTTC
CDR3aa: CASSPTRGETQYF

j_gene: TRBJ1-2
abundance: NA
d_gene: NA
v_gene: TRBV11-2
CDR3nt: TGTGCCAGCAGCTCCCGGACATTCGGCTACACCTTC
CDR3aa: CASSSRTFGYTF

j_gene: TRBJ1-1
abundance: NA
d_gene: NA
v_gene: TRBV14
CDR3nt: TGTGCCAGCAGCCAAGAAAACAGGTGGGCCTTGAACACTGAAGCTTTCTTT
CDR3aa: CASSQENRWALNTEAFF

j_gene: TRBJ1-1
abundance: few
d_gene: NA
v_gene: TRBV19
CDR3nt: TGTGCCAGTAGTAGGGGGGACCCTCGTCGCACTGAAGCTTTCTTT
CDR3aa: CASSRGDPRRTEAFF

j_gene: TRBJ2-5
abundance: NA
d_gene: NA
v_gene: TRBV6-5
CDR3nt: TGTGCCAGCAGTTACGGTTATAGGGGGACCCAGTACTTC
CDR3aa: CASSYGYRGTQYF

j_gene: TRBJ2-7
abundance: few
d_gene: NA
v_gene: TRBV2
CDR3nt: TGTGCCAGCAGTGAAGGGCTACCTTCCTACGAGCAGTACTTC
CDR3aa: CASSEGLPSYEQYF

j_gene: TRBJ2-1
abundance: few
d_gene: NA
v_gene: TRBV5-1
CDR3nt: TGCGCCAGCAGCTTGTGGGGGAGGCCTAATTACAATGAGCAGTTCTTC
CDR3aa: CASSLWGRPNYNEQFF

j_gene: TRBJ1-1
abundance: NA
d_gene: NA
v_gene: TRBV29-1
CDR3nt: TGCAGCGTTGACCGGACATTGATCGGGAACACTGAAGCTTTCTTT
CDR3aa: CSVDRTLIGNTEAFF

j_gene: TRBJ2-3
abundance: few
d_gene: NA
v_gene: TRBV10-3
CDR3nt: TGTGCCATCAGTGAGTCCTTTGCAGGGATGGGCACAGATACGCAGTATTTT
CDR3aa: CAISESFAGMGTDTQYF

j_gene: TRBJ2-1
abundance: NA
d_gene: TRBD2
v_gene: TRBV14
CDR3nt: TGTGCCAGCAGCCAAGATGGGCTGAGCGGGAAGGTACGGAGCTCCTACAATGAGCAGTTCTTC
CDR3aa: CASSQDGLSGKVRSSYNEQFF

j_gene: TRBJ2-2
abundance: many
d_gene: TRBD1
v_gene: TRBV12-3/TRBV12-4
CDR3nt: TGTGCCAGCAGTTTTTTCACAGGGACAGGAGACACCGGGGAGCTGTTTTTT
CDR3aa: CASSFFTGTGDTGELFF

j_gene: TRBJ2-5
abundance: few
d_gene: TRBD2
v_gene: TRBV5-1
CDR3nt: TGCGCCAGCAGCATCGGACTAGCGGGGGGACAAGAGACCCAGTACTTC
CDR3aa: CASSIGLAGGQETQYF

j_gene: TRBJ2-1
abundance: few
d_gene: TRBD2
v_gene: TRBV12-3/TRBV12-4
CDR3nt: TGTGCCAGCAGTAAAAAGCGGGAGGGCTTTAATGAGCAGTTCTTC
CDR3aa: CASSKKREGFNEQFF

j_gene: TRBJ2-1
abundance: few
d_gene: NA
v_gene: TRBV25-1
CDR3nt: TGTGCCAGCAGTGAATACCTCCAAGGGCCGCGGCGTGAGCAGTTCTTC
CDR3aa: CASSEYLQGPRREQFF

j_gene: TRBJ1-2
abundance: few
d_gene: NA
v_gene: TRBV6-5
CDR3nt: TGTGCCAGCAGTTACTCGATTTCAGCTCAAGCTGGCTACACCTTC
CDR3aa: CASSYSISAQAGYTF

j_gene: TRBJ1-5
abundance: NA
d_gene: TRBD1
v_gene: TRBV6-1
CDR3nt: TGTGCCAGCAGTGAAAGGTGGAGCACAGGGGGACTTCCGAGGCCCCAGCATTTT
CDR3aa: CASSERWSTGGLPRPQHF

j_gene: TRBJ2-5
abundance: few
d_gene: TRBD2
v_gene: TRBV20-1
CDR3nt: TGCAGTGCTGCGGGACTAGCGGGGGAAAACCAAGAGACCCAGTACTTC
CDR3aa: CSAAGLAGENQETQYF

j_gene: TRBJ1-1
abundance: many
d_gene: NA
v_gene: TRBV10-2
CDR3nt: TGCGCCAGCAGTTTCGGGGGGACTGAAGCTTTCTTT
CDR3aa: CASSFGGTEAFF

j_gene: TRBJ2-3
abundance: few
d_gene: NA
v_gene: TRBV9
CDR3nt: TGTGCCAGCAGCGTAGGGCGCCGGGCCCAGCGGACAGATACGCAGTATTTT
CDR3aa: CASSVGRRAQRTDTQYF

j_gene: TRBJ1-2
abundance: many
d_gene: TRBD1
v_gene: TRBV7-2
CDR3nt: TGTGCCAGCACCACCTCAGGGGGCTATGGCTACACCTTC
CDR3aa: CASTTSGGYGYTF

j_gene: TRBJ2-2
abundance: few
d_gene: NA
v_gene: TRBV12-3/TRBV12-4
CDR3nt: TGTGCCAGCAGCTCGGGACAGAACACCGGGGAGCTGTTTTTT
CDR3aa: CASSSGQNTGELFF

j_gene: TRBJ2-7
abundance: NA
d_gene: NA
v_gene: TRBV18
CDR3nt: TGTGCCAGCTCACCTCAGGACAAGGTGGACTACGAGCAGTACTTC
CDR3aa: CASSPQDKVDYEQYF

j_gene: TRBJ1-1
abundance: few
d_gene: NA
v_gene: TRBV29-1
CDR3nt: TGCAGCGTTGGTGCTGGGGGGGCCCCTGAAGCTTTCTTT
CDR3aa: CSVGAGGAPEAFF

j_gene: TRBJ1-2
abundance: few
d_gene: NA
v_gene: TRBV7-9
CDR3nt: TGTGCCAGCAGCTTAGTCCAGGATACTAACTATGGCTACACCTTC
CDR3aa: CASSLVQDTNYGYTF

j_gene: TRBJ1-5
abundance: many
d_gene: NA
v_gene: TRBV16
CDR3nt: TGTGCCAGCAGCCTCTCGGGGATTCCCCAGCATTTT
CDR3aa: CASSLSGIPQHF

j_gene: TRBJ2-1
abundance: NA
d_gene: NA
v_gene: TRBV12-3/TRBV12-4
CDR3nt: TGTGCCAGCAGTTTACATTCAGACCACAGGACCTTCTTTTGGGGAGCCACCTACAATGAGCAGTTCTTC
CDR3aa: CASSLHSDHRTFFWGATYNEQFF

j_gene: TRBJ2-6
abundance: NA
d_gene: NA
v_gene: TRBV27
CDR3nt: TGTGCCAGCGCAAAGTCTGGGGCCAACGTCCTGACTTTC
CDR3aa: CASAKSGANVLTF

j_gene: TRBJ1-5
abundance: few
d_gene: NA
v_gene: TRBV15
CDR3nt: TGTGCCACCAGCAGAGAGCGGACCAGCAATCAGCCCCAGCATTTT
CDR3aa: CATSRERTSNQPQHF

j_gene: TRBJ1-2
abundance: few
d_gene: NA
v_gene: TRBV11-2
CDR3nt: TGTGCCAGCAGCTTAGTCACAAGGGGTTACCGGATTGATTTCTATGGCTACACCTTC
CDR3aa: CASSLVTRGYRIDFYGYTF

j_gene: TRBJ1-5
abundance: few
d_gene: NA
v_gene: TRBV19
CDR3nt: TGTGCCAGTAGTATCACAGGGTCGGTGGGGCAGCCCCAGCATTTT
CDR3aa: CASSITGSVGQPQHF

j_gene: TRBJ1-1
abundance: few
d_gene: NA
v_gene: TRBV12-3/TRBV12-4
CDR3nt: TGTGCCAGCAGTTTTAACTATGTGGATCCGGCGGACACTGAAGCTTTCTTT
CDR3aa: CASSFNYVDPADTEAFF

j_gene: TRBJ1-5
abundance: many
d_gene: NA
v_gene: TRBV11-2
CDR3nt: TGTGCCAGCAGCTTAGACGGTTACGGACATCAGCCCCAGCATTTT
CDR3aa: CASSLDGYGHQPQHF

j_gene: TRBJ2-2
abundance: NA
d_gene: TRBD1
v_gene: TRBV7-7
CDR3nt: TGTGCCAGCAGCTTAGGGACAGGGAAAACCGGGGAGCTGTTTTTT
CDR3aa: CASSLGTGKTGELFF

j_gene: TRBJ2-1
abundance: once
d_gene: TRBD2
v_gene: TRBV7-3
CDR3nt: TGTGCCAGCAGCGCTACGGCGGGACTAGCGGGAGGCGCCTACAATGAGCAGTTCTTC
CDR3aa: CASSATAGLAGGAYNEQFF

j_gene: TRBJ2-3
abundance: NA
d_gene: NA
v_gene: TRBV21-1
CDR3nt: TGTGCCAGCAGCAAAGTTGCTAGCCGTGGACATACGCAGTATTTT
CDR3aa: CASSKVASRGHTQYF

j_gene: TRBJ2-3
abundance: NA
d_gene: NA
v_gene: TRBV13
CDR3nt: TGTGCCAGCAGCTCCCCCAGGGGTGGAGATACGCAGTATTTT
CDR3aa: CASSSPRGGDTQYF

j_gene: TRBJ2-3
abundance: NA
d_gene: NA
v_gene: TRBV12-3/TRBV12-4
CDR3nt: TGTGCCAGCAGTTTTCCGACTAGGCGGGGTACGCAGTATTTT
CDR3aa: CASSFPTRRGTQYF

j_gene: TRBJ1-5
abundance: NA
d_gene: NA
v_gene: TRBV7-2
CDR3nt: TGTGCCAGCAGCTTACGGGGAGGGGATCAGCCCCAGCATTTT
CDR3aa: CASSLRGGDQPQHF

j_gene: TRBJ2-4
abundance: NA
d_gene: TRBD2
v_gene: TRBV6-5
CDR3nt: TGTGCCAGCAGTTACTCCGGACTAGCGGGAACCAAAAACATTCAGTACTTC
CDR3aa: CASSYSGLAGTKNIQYF

j_gene: TRBJ1-5
abundance: few
d_gene: NA
v_gene: TRBV6-5
CDR3nt: TGTGCCAGCAGTTATAGTAGTACGCGGGAAGATCAGCCCCAGCATTTT
CDR3aa: CASSYSSTREDQPQHF

j_gene: TRBJ1-2
abundance: NA
d_gene: NA
v_gene: TRBV12-3/TRBV12-4
CDR3nt: TGTGCCAGCAGTTTTTCCCGGAGAGGCTACACCTTC
CDR3aa: CASSFSRRGYTF

j_gene: TRBJ2-3
abundance: few
d_gene: TRBD2
v_gene: TRBV4-1
CDR3nt: TGCGCCAGCAGCCAGGGCCCGGGAGGAGGGACAGATACGCAGTATTTT
CDR3aa: CASSQGPGGGTDTQYF

j_gene: TRBJ2-4
abundance: NA
d_gene: NA
v_gene: TRBV4-3
CDR3nt: TGCGCCAGCAGCCAAGATTGGGTGCCAGCCAAAAACATTCAGTACTTC
CDR3aa: CASSQDWVPAKNIQYF

j_gene: TRBJ2-7
abundance: NA
d_gene: TRBD2
v_gene: TRBV20-1
CDR3nt: TGCAGTGCTAGAGAATTTAGGGTAGCGGGAGGGAGCTCCTACGAGCAGTACTTC
CDR3aa: CSAREFRVAGGSSYEQYF

j_gene: TRBJ2-1
abundance: many
d_gene: TRBD2
v_gene: TRBV28
CDR3nt: TGTGCCAGCAAGGGCGGGAGGGCTTCATACAATGAGCAGTTCTTC
CDR3aa: CASKGGRASYNEQFF

j_gene: TRBJ2-7
abundance: many
d_gene: TRBD2
v_gene: TRBV6-2/TRBV6-3
CDR3nt: TGTGCCAGCAGTTTCCCTAGCGGGATGTACGAGCAGTACTTC
CDR3aa: CASSFPSGMYEQYF